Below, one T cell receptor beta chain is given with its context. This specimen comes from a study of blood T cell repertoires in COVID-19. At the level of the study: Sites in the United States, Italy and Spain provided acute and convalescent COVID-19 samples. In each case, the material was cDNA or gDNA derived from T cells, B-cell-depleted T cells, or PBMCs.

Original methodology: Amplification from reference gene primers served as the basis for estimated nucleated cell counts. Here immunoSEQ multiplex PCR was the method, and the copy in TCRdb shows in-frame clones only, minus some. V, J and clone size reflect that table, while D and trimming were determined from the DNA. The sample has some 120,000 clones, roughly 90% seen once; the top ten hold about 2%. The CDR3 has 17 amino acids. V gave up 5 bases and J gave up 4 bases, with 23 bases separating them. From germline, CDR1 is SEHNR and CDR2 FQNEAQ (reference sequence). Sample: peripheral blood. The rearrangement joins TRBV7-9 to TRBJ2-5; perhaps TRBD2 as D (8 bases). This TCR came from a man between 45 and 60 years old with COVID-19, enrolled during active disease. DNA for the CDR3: TGTGCCAGCAGCCCAGGGGGTGCGGGAGGAAAAGGAGAGACCCAGTACTTC. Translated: CASSPGGAGGKGETQYF.